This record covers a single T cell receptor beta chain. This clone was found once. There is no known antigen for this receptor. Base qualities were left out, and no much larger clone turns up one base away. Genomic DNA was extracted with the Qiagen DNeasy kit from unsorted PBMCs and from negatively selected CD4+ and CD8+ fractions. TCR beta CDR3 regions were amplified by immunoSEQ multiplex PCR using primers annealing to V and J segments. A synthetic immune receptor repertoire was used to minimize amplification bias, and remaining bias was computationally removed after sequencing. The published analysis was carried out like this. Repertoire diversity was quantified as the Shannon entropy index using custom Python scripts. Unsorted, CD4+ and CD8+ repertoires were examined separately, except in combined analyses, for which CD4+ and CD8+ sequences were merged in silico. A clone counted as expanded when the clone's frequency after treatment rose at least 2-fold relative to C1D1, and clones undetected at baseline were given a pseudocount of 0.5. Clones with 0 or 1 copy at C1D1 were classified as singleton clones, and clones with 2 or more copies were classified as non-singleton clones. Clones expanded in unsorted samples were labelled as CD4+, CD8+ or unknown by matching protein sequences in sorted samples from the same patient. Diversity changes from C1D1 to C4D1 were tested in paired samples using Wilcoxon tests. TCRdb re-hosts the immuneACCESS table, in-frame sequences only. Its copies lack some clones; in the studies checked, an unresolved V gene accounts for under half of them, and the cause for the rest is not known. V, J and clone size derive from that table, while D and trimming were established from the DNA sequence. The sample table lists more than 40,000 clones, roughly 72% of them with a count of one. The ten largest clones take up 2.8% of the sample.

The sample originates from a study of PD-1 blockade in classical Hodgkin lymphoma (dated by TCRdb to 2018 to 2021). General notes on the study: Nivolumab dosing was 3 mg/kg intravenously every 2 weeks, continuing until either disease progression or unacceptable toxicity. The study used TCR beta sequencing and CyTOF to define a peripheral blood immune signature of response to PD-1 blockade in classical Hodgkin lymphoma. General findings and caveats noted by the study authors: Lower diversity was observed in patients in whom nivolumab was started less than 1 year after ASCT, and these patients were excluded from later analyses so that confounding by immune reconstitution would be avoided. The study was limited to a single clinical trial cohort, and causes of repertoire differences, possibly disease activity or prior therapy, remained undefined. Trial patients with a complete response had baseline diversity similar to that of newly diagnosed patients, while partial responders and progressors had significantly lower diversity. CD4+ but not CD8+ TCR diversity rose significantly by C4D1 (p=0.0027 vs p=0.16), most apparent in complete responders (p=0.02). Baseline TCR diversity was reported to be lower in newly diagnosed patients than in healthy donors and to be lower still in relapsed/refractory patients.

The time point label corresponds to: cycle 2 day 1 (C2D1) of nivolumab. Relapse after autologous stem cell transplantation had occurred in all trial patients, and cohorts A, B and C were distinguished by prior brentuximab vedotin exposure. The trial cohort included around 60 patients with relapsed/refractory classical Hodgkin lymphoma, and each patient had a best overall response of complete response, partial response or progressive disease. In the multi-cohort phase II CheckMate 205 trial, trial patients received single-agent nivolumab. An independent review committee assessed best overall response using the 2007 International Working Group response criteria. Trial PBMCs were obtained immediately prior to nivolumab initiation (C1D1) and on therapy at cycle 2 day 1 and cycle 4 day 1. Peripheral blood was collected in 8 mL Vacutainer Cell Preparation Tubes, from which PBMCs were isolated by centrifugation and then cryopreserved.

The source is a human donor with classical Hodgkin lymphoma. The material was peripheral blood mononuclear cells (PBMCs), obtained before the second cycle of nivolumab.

The DNA is TGTGCCAGCTCACCAGTAATAGCGGGGGGGCTCACCTACAATGAGCAGTTCTTC. Translated, it gives CASSPVIAGGLTYNEQFF. The rearrangement joined TRBV18 to TRBJ2-1; 11 junctional bases match TRBD2. The germline V and J ends show losses of 2 bases and 2 bases respectively, and no gene match explains 8 bases of the junction. The CDR3 runs 18 amino acids, cysteine and phenylalanine included. Only the CDR3 DNA stays, 54 bases, in frame from base 1. CDR1 KGHSH and CDR2 LQKENI are derived from the germline V gene.